The 16 T cell receptor beta chains below all came from one sample that was sequenced in a study of shared clonotypes between healthy human individuals (TCRdb year 2020). Library construction relied on the immunoSEQ multiplex PCR assay. The source is immuneACCESS, and TCRdb retained only in-frame sequences with V and J called. Part of the clones is not carried over; for the studies checked, unresolved V genes explain less than half of this, and the remainder is unexplained. The sample records under 2,000,000 clones, over 85% of which are singletons. Of the sample, 1.2% falls within the top ten clones. CD8 naive samples consisted of CD45RO-negative cells that were positively selected for CCR7, yielding a CD45RA+CCR7+ population without TemRA cells. The sequenced sample was naive CD8+ T cells sorted from blood. According to the study, the label for this sample's cell subset or site signals: CD45RA+CCR7+. Source of these receptors: a man aged 18 to 30 in good health.

The rearrangement uses TRBV5-6 and TRBJ1-5, with TRBD1 matching 11 bases. Germline CDR1 reads SGHDT; CDR2 reads YYEEEE. J gave up 8 bases and V 0 bases, and 4 bases lay outside the gene matches. This CDR3 comprises 15 residues. The CDR3 loop is CASSLADRGREPQHF. CDR3 sequence (DNA): TGTGCCAGCAGCTTGGCGGACAGGGGGCGGGAGCCCCAGCATTTT.

This clone occurred once. Within the sample, other DNA sequences also encode this same CDR3. The chain employs TRBV7-2 and TRBJ2-7, with 8 bases identical to TRBD1. CDR1 SGHTA and CDR2 FQGNSA come from the germline V gene. V trimming: 2 bases; J trimming: 7 bases; junction bases outside the gene matches: 4. CDR3 length: 13 residues. DNA for the CDR3: TGTGCCAGCAGCTTACAGGGGGCTGGGGAGCAGTACTTC. Translation: CASSLQGAGEQYF. Supplemented by reference TRBV7-2 and TRBJ2-7, the full variable domain reads GAGVSQSPSNKVTEKGKDVELRCDPISGHTALYWYRQSLGQGLEFLIYFQGNSAPDKSGLPSDRFSAERTGGSVSTLTIQRTQQEDSAVYLCASSLQGAGEQYFGPGTRLTVT.

Concerning this clone itself: Other nucleotide sequences in the sample specify the same CDR3. V usage is TRBV19 and J usage is TRBJ2-7; 8 bases map to TRBD2. Germline assignment: CDR1 LNHDA and CDR2 SQIVND (reference sequence). The CDR3 is made up of 14 amino acids. Trimming removed 5 bases from V and 1 base from J; junction bases left unmatched: 4. Here the CDR3 DNA reads TGTGCCAGTAGTCCGGCTAGCGGGTCCTACGAGCAGTACTTC. It yields the protein CASSPASGSYEQYF.

This clone has only one observation. The chain uses TRBV6-1 and TRBJ2-7; no clear D gene. Germline V gene data show CDR1 as MNHNS and CDR2 as SASEGT. CDR3 length: 11 residues. Trimming left V 3 bases short and J 7 bases short, with 7 bases between. CDR3 loop: CASSEFGEQYF. CDR3 nucleotide sequence: TGTGCCAGCAGTGAGTTTGGTGAGCAGTACTTC.

This chain joins TRBV2 and TRBJ2-7, with TRBD2 as a possible D gene (6 bases). Germline V gives CDR1 SNHLY, CDR2 FYNNEI. V was pared by 6 bases and J by 7 bases, with 22 bases between. This CDR3 has 15 amino acids. The CDR3 sequence: CASRGRYTSSGEQYF. The CDR3 DNA is TGTGCCAGCAGGGGGAGGTACACTTCTAGTGGGGAGCAGTACTTC.

Concerning this clone: The sample holds other DNA sequences that translate to the same CDR3. This chain connects TRBV6-5 to TRBJ2-5, with D unresolved. This CDR3 is built from 15 residues. Between the trimmed V and J ends, which lost 0 bases and 1 base, there was a span of 9 bases. CDR1 and CDR2 (germline): MNHEY, SVGAGI. The DNA for the CDR3 is TGTGCCAGCAGTTACTCGTTGGGTCCCCAAGAGACCCAGTACTTC. It yields the protein CASSYSLGPQETQYF.

This chain joins TRBV12-5 and TRBJ2-1, with D tentatively TRBD2 (6 bases). The CDR3 is 15 amino acids. The V gene lost 5 bases and the J gene lost 8 bases, with 19 bases spanning the gap. Germline V gene lookup returns CDR1 LGHNT and CDR2 FRNRAP. This CDR3 is CASGPGTSLLDEQFF. The CDR3 nucleotides read TGTGCTAGTGGTCCCGGGACTTCTCTTCTCGATGAGCAGTTCTTC.

J is TRBJ1-1 and V is TRBV5-4; 7 positions agree with TRBD1. Germline assignment: CDR1 SGHNT and CDR2 YYREEE (reference sequence). V was clipped by 2 bases and J by 3 bases; unmatched bases: 1. The CDR3 is 13 residues long. The CDR3 nucleotides are TGTGCCAGCAGCTTCGGACAGGACACTGAAGCTTTCTTT. It encodes CASSFGQDTEAFF.

The J gene is TRBJ2-1, the V gene TRBV5-6, with 13 bases matching TRBD2. V shed 5 bases and J 2 bases; nucleotides not matched to a gene: 7. In germline, CDR1 is SGHDT, CDR2 YYEEEE. The CDR3 runs to 17 residues. In DNA, the CDR3 is TGTGCCAGCAGTTCAACTAGCGGGGGGGCCGCCTACAATGAGCAGTTCTTC. The encoded protein is CASSSTSGGAAYNEQFF.

The chain carries TRBV7-9 and TRBJ2-3; D is unclear. Trimming took 8 bases from V and 1 from J, leaving 4 bases between them. CDR1 SEHNR and CDR2 FQNEAQ come from the germline V gene (reference sequence). There are 11 residues in the CDR3. The CDR3 bases are TGTGCCAGCGGGGGCACAGATACGCAGTATTTT. Protein sequence: CASGGTDTQYF.

This chain connects TRBV28 to TRBJ2-7, with TRBD1 matching 11 bases. CDR1 is MDHEN, CDR2 SYDVKM, per germline. CDR3 length: 16 residues. V lost 6 bases, J lost 7 bases, and 14 bases stayed unmatched. The CDR3 loop reads CASSLRPGQGEGEQYF. The CDR3 DNA is TGTGCCAGCAGCTTACGACCGGGACAGGGGGAAGGGGAGCAGTACTTC.

V gene TRBV14 combines with J gene TRBJ2-7; tentatively, D is TRBD2 (6 bases). CDR1 and CDR2 (germline): SGHDN, FVKESK. The ends were cut back, 4 bases at V and 2 bases at J, with 12 bases in the middle. The CDR3 runs to 14 residues. CDR3 in amino acids: CASSLGGGAYEQYF. CDR3 DNA: TGTGCCAGCAGCCTCGGCGGAGGGGCCTACGAGCAGTACTTC. Full variable domain (remainder filled in from reference TRBV14 and TRBJ2-7): EAGVTQFPSHSVIEKGQTVTLRCDPISGHDNLYWYRRVMGKEIKFLLHFVKESKQDESGMPNNRFLAERTGGTYSTLKVQPAELEDSGVYFCASSLGGGAYEQYFGPGTRLTVT.

This sequence joins TRBV30 and TRBJ2-3; 9 nucleotides agree with TRBD2. CDR3 size: 16 residues. J gave up 4 bases and V 2 bases, and 10 bases lay outside the gene matches. CDR1 is GTSNPN and CDR2 is SVGIG in the germline V gene (reference sequence). CDR3 loop: CAWSLGAGGASDTQYF. In DNA, the CDR3 is TGTGCCTGGAGTCTTGGAGCGGGGGGCGCGTCAGATACGCAGTATTTT.

On this clone: The sample holds other DNA sequences that translate to the same CDR3. The V call is TRBV27, the J call TRBJ1-1, with D uncertain. The CDR3 contains 13 residues. The V gene's germline CDR1 is MNHEY and CDR2 SMNVEV (reference sequence). The V end was cut by 2 bases, the J end by 1 base, with 5 bases between. This CDR3 reads CASSLPGNTEAFF. The CDR3 region has the DNA TGTGCCAGCAGTTTACCAGGGAACACTGAAGCTTTCTTT.

As to this clone: The identical CDR3 is also encoded by other nucleotide sequences in the sample. V and J are TRBV5-1 and TRBJ2-1, with D tentatively TRBD2 (7 bases). Germline lookup yields CDR1 SGHRS and CDR2 YFSETQ. The V end lost 0 bases, the J end lost 4 bases, and 11 bases lay between the germline ends. The CDR3 is 15 amino acids. The CDR3 DNA follows: TGCGCCAGCAGCTTGGTGGGGGGGCCATACAATGAGCAGTTCTTC. Translation: CASSLVGGPYNEQFF.

Concerning this clone itself: Other DNA sequences in this sample translate to the same CDR3. The chain employs TRBV5-4 and TRBJ2-7; D perhaps matches TRBD1 (6 bases). Deletions cut 3 bases from V and 3 bases from J, with 13 bases between. This CDR3 has 14 amino acids. Germline CDR1 and CDR2: SGHNT and YYREEE (reference sequence). CDR3 nucleotide sequence: TGTGCCAGCAGCTCAGGGGATAGGGACTACGAGCAGTACTTC. Its protein product is CASSSGDRDYEQYF.